The 10 T cell receptor beta chains presented below share a single source sample, sequenced in a study of beta chain features in type 1 diabetes. Expressed TCRB transcripts were sequenced after all isolated RNA was converted to cDNA. The protocol was immunoSEQ multiplex PCR, while the TCRdb copy is restricted to in-frame clones and leaves out a portion. The sample holds 110,000 or so clones; 40% are singletons and the top ten take roughly 0.064%. Sample: stem cell memory CD4+ T cells from blood. The receptors originated from a woman aged 18 to 35 in good health.

This chain links TRBV13 with TRBJ2-1, with 8 bases fitting TRBD2. The V gene end was trimmed by 5 bases and the J gene end by 4 bases; junction bases not matched to a gene: 7. Per the germline V gene, CDR1 is PRHDT and CDR2 is FYEKMQ (reference sequence). There are 15 residues in the CDR3. The CDR3 DNA sequence: TGTGCCAGCAGCCCTCCTAGCGGGCAATACAATGAGCAGTTCTTC. It yields the protein CASSPPSGQYNEQFF.

This clone was detected a few times. The chain has TRBV30 and TRBJ2-7; D might be TRBD1 (6 bases). CDR1 GTSNPN and CDR2 SVGIG come from the germline V gene (reference sequence). Trimming removed 4 bases at V and 5 bases at J, with 15 bases between. The CDR3 extends over 13 amino acids. CDR3 DNA sequence: TGTGCCTGGACGAGGGGGTTTTTCCACGAGCAGTACTTC. The encoded protein is CAWTRGFFHEQYF.

The chain joins TRBV5-8 to TRBJ2-1, with D perhaps TRBD2 (5 bases). The ends were cut back, 3 bases at V and 1 base at J, with 11 bases in the middle. This CDR3 has 15 amino acids. Germline CDR1 SGHTS, CDR2 YDEGEE. The CDR3 bases are TGTGCCAGCAGCTCATCTGGAGGTTCCTACAATGAGCAGTTCTTC. Encoded protein: CASSSSGGSYNEQFF.

This chain links TRBV28 with TRBJ1-1, with 9 bases that match TRBD1. The germline V gene encodes CDR1 MDHEN and CDR2 SYDVKM. The V segment lost 2 bases and the J segment 4 bases; nucleotides outside the gene matches: 2. The CDR3 extends over 14 amino acids. The CDR3 protein is CASSLVGQGTEAFF. Written as DNA, the CDR3 is TGTGCCAGCAGTTTAGTGGGACAGGGCACTGAAGCTTTCTTT.

The rearrangement uses TRBV28 and TRBJ2-7, with 7 bases lining up with TRBD2. The CDR3 has 15 residues. The V gene's germline CDR1 is MDHEN and CDR2 SYDVKM. The ends lost 2 bases at V and 4 bases at J; junction bases unmatched: 8. Written as DNA, the CDR3 is TGTGCCAGCAGTTTAGCGGGAGTGGGACGGTACGAGCAGTACTTC. It specifies CASSLAGVGRYEQYF.

The chain uses TRBV7-8 and TRBJ1-5; TRBD1 is a possible D gene (6 bases). V lost 4 bases, J lost 7 bases, and 17 bases lay in between. Per the germline V gene, CDR1 is SGHVS and CDR2 is FQNEAQ. This CDR3 contains 15 residues. The CDR3 reads CASSSIPRGGQPQHF. DNA for the CDR3: TGTGCCAGCAGCTCAATTCCCAGGGGTGGCCAGCCCCAGCATTTT. Drawing the rest from reference TRBV7-8 and TRBJ1-5, the complete variable domain is GAGVSQSPRYKVAKRGQDVALRCDPISGHVSLFWYQQALGQGPEFLTYFQNEAQLDKSGLPSDRFFAERPEGSVSTLKIQRTQQEDSAVYLCASSSIPRGGQPQHFGDGTRLSIL.

There are a few counts of this clone. The rearrangement uses TRBV18 and TRBJ1-1; possibly TRBD1 for D (5 bases). Trimming pared 8 bases from V and 1 base from J, leaving 11 bases between. CDR1 and CDR2 from the germline V gene are KGHSH and LQKENI. The CDR3 sequence is 13 residues long. CDR3 amino acids: CASLGHTNTEAFF. The CDR3 coding sequence is TGTGCCAGCCTTGGACATACGAACACTGAAGCTTTCTTT.

This clone has more than one count but fewer than ten. The chain employs TRBV5-1 and TRBJ2-7, with 8 bases lining up with TRBD2. Per germline, CDR1 SGHRS and CDR2 YFSETQ. The CDR3 has 18 amino acids. The V gene end was trimmed by 0 bases and the J gene end by 2 bases; junction bases not matched to a gene: 13. CDR3 nucleotide sequence: TGCGCCAGCAGCTTGGCCCCGAGCGGGAGTGTCAGCCCCTACGAGCAGTACTTC. This translates into CASSLAPSGSVSPYEQYF.

The chain uses TRBV5-1 and TRBJ2-7; D unresolved. The CDR3 is 14 amino acids. V was clipped by 4 bases and J by 2 bases, with 13 bases between them. The V gene's germline CDR1 is SGHRS and CDR2 YFSETQ. The CDR3 region is CASSPTSPPYEQYF. The CDR3 DNA sequence: TGCGCCAGCAGCCCCACCAGTCCTCCCTACGAGCAGTACTTC.

The sample holds a few counts of this clone. This rearrangement joins TRBV7-9 to TRBJ1-2; 11 bases map to TRBD1. Germline loops: CDR1 SEHNR, CDR2 FQNEAQ (reference sequence). The CDR3 extends over 13 amino acids. The V and J ends lost 3 bases and 12 bases, in that order; junction bases with no gene match: 6. DNA of the CDR3: TGTGCCAGCAGCTTTGGGACAGGGGGAGTTAACACCTTC. Translated: CASSFGTGGVNTF.